One T cell receptor beta chain is described in this entry. What antigen it recognizes has not been identified. Within one base of it there is no much larger clone, and no base qualities were kept. This entry belongs to a study of T cells after yellow fever vaccination (dated by TCRdb to about 2019). Turning to the overall study: The SMART-Seq v4 Ultra Low Input RNA kit was used to prepare libraries from fractions with low cell numbers. To track T-cell clones before and after primary and booster YFV17D yellow fever vaccination, bulk TCR alpha and beta repertoires were sequenced longitudinally. Two healthy male donors made up the cohort, one aged 18 to 29 years and the other aged 30 to 40 years. Bulk PBMC replicates and cell subsets were isolated from blood drawn at multiple timepoints before and after both primary and secondary immunization.

TCR cDNA was synthesized by 5'RACE template switching, through which a universal primer site and unique molecular identifiers were introduced. Priming for cDNA synthesis came from both the TCR alpha and TCR beta constant segments. Libraries were amplified in two PCR steps, with sample barcodes and sequencing adapters added in the second step. Sequencing of the libraries was done on either Illumina HiSeq 2500 (2x100 bp) or NovaSeq (2x150 bp). As for the original processing: MIGEC handled demultiplexing of reads and collapsing into UMI consensus sequences, while MiXCR performed V(D)J alignment. Vaccine-responding clonotypes were defined with edgeR using replicate PBMC samples, requiring FDR below 0.01 and a log2 fold change above 5 up to day 15. CD4 or CD8 identity was assigned to each bulk clonotype according to whether the clonotype was present at higher abundance in the sequenced CD4 repertoire or the sequenced CD8 repertoire. In TCRdb, the public reads were trimmed at Q25 with fastp and aligned with MiXCR, with productive beta chains retained. When rows share a CDR3 protein, they turn into one entry using the most common DNA and genes. The V and J calls shown here were made by TCRdb, not taken from the authors' results. For this sample the table gives under 600,000 distinct CDR3 sequences, of which less than 25% were detected only once. The ten top clones hold approximately 15% of the sample.

The germline V gene (reference sequence) supplies CDR1 SGHKS and CDR2 YYEKEE. Trimming removed 4 bases from V and 7 bases from J; the gene matches leave 10 bases unexplained. Spanning cysteine to phenylalanine, the CDR3 consists of 15 amino acids. The kept DNA is CDR3 alone, 45 bases in frame from the first base. What the treatment or condition label conveys for this sample: live attenuated yellow fever vaccine strain. At every blood-draw timepoint, two biological replicates of bulk PBMCs were collected. A standard Ficoll-Paque protocol was used to isolate PBMCs from peripheral blood. TriZol was used to extract RNA from bulk PBMCs, from CD4 and CD8 fractions, and from dextramer-positive and dextramer-negative fractions. On the study overall, not on this receptor specifically: Compared with the primary T-cell response, the secondary T-cell response was faster but weaker, reaching its peak on day 5 rather than on day 15. Computational filtering was required because FACS-sorted repertoires could contain abundant contaminating clonotypes from the bulk population. A small share of clonotypes was detected in both CD4 and CD8 compartments, with the overlap likely arising from convergent recombination. Because only a couple of donors were included in the study, the extent to which the findings can be generalized is limited. After the booster, most clones that had expanded after primary vaccination were detected again (over 95% of CD4 and around 88% of CD8), suggesting broad maintenance of memory.

This chain joins TRBV5-5 to TRBJ1-4, with 7 junctional bases fitting TRBD1. The sequenced sample was PBMCs, obtained 21 days after the first yellow fever vaccination. The clonotype comes from a man younger than 30 who received the YFV17D yellow fever vaccine. The DNA is as follows: TGTGCCAGCAGCGGCTACAGGGGCGAGGGTGAAAAACTGTTTTTT. Its protein reads: CASSGYRGEGEKLFF.